A selection of T cell receptor beta chains follows, all from one sample in a study of response to subunit inactivated influenza vaccine. Each CDR3 protein gets one entry after TCRdb re-called the RT-PCR reads with MiXCR. The sample includes a few hundred thousand distinct CDR3 sequences, about 11% of them seen just once. These records were also assigned to another study, of T cells expressing NK-cell markers.

The starting material was PBMCs from blood, obtained on the day of vaccination. The source is a man aged 50 to 59 who received an inactivated influenza vaccine. The CDR3 runs from the conserved cysteine through the conserved F or W. The D gene is left open where the match is weak. Not all rows give a size; the values are once, few, many and, for expanded clones, a class.

V	D	J	size	CDR3	DNA
TRBV20-1	.	TRBJ2-7	few	CSARERGGSYEQYF	TGCAGTGCGCGAGAAAGGGGGGGATCCTACGAGCAGTACTTC
TRBV28	.	TRBJ2-5	.	CASSLSKLGGRAQYF	TGTGCCAGCAGTTTATCCAAATTGGGTGGTAGGGCCCAGTACTTC
TRBV6-2/TRBV6-3	.	TRBJ2-2	.	CASSQGSFTGELFF	TGTGCCAGCAGCCAGGGATCCTTTACCGGGGAGCTGTTTTTT
TRBV20-1	.	TRBJ2-5	few	CSAARSAGSQETQYF	TGCAGTGCTGCCCGGTCTGCGGGGAGCCAAGAGACCCAGTACTTC
TRBV18	.	TRBJ2-3	few	CASSPRQNTDTQYF	TGTGCCAGCTCACCGCGCCAGAACACAGATACGCAGTATTTT
TRBV18	TRBD1	TRBJ2-7	.	CASSPTSTGGLNEQYF	TGTGCCAGCTCTCCGACCTCGACAGGGGGCCTGAACGAGCAGTACTTC
TRBV28	TRBD1	TRBJ1-2	.	CASSARRGLDGYTF	TGTGCCAGCAGCGCCCGAAGGGGGCTCGATGGCTACACCTTC
TRBV7-9	.	TRBJ2-7	.	CASRGAVNYEQYF	TGTGCCAGCAGAGGGGCTGTTAACTACGAGCAGTACTTC
TRBV6-5	TRBD2	TRBJ2-1	.	CASSYGTSGNVLIEQFF	TGTGCCAGCAGTTACGGGACTAGCGGGAATGTGTTGATTGAGCAGTTCTTC
TRBV3-1	TRBD1	TRBJ1-4	few	CASSLNRRDRTNEKLFF	TGTGCCAGCAGCCTCAACCGAAGGGACAGAACGAATGAAAAACTGTTTTTT
TRBV7-9	.	TRBJ2-1	few	CASTWVAPYNEQFF	TGTGCCAGCACCTGGGTAGCGCCTTACAATGAGCAGTTCTTC
TRBV28	.	TRBJ2-6	.	CASSLALRGANVLTF	TGTGCCAGCAGTTTGGCCCTGCGAGGGGCCAACGTCCTGACTTTC
TRBV11-2	.	TRBJ1-2	.	CASSTGRGLGYGYTF	TGTGCCAGCAGCACGGGACGGGGGCTAGGCTATGGCTACACCTTC
TRBV11-2	TRBD2	TRBJ2-3	few	CASSSGLAGGLDTQYF	TGTGCCAGCAGCTCTGGACTAGCGGGGGGCCTAGATACGCAGTATTTT
TRBV12-3/TRBV12-4	TRBD2	TRBJ2-7	many	CASSPSGRAYEQYF	TGTGCCAGCAGTCCCTCCGGGAGGGCCTACGAGCAGTACTTC
TRBV10-3	.	TRBJ1-3	few	CAVRRDSGNTIYF	TGTGCCGTTAGGAGGGACTCTGGAAACACCATATATTTT
TRBV5-1	.	TRBJ1-4	.	CASSLGQKNEKLFF	TGCGCCAGCAGCTTGGGACAGAAAAATGAAAAACTGTTTTTT
TRBV2	TRBD1	TRBJ1-1	few	CASTQDRVGTEAFF	TGTGCCAGCACCCAGGACAGGGTGGGCACTGAAGCTTTCTTT
TRBV7-8	.	TRBJ1-4	many	CASSLQAYQGLFF	TGTGCCAGCAGCCTCCAGGCTTACCAGGGGCTGTTTTTT
TRBV25-1	.	TRBJ2-3	.	CASSAERRVGSTDTQYF	TGTGCCAGCAGTGCCGAAAGGAGGGTAGGAAGCACAGATACGCAGTATTTT
TRBV20-1	TRBD2	TRBJ2-3	.	CSAREGKRERATQYF	TGCAGTGCTAGAGAGGGGAAGCGGGAGCGGGCTACGCAGTATTTT
TRBV12-3/TRBV12-4	.	TRBJ2-1	few	CASSPWVDEYNEQFF	TGTGCCAGCAGTCCCTGGGTCGACGAATACAATGAGCAGTTCTTC
TRBV4-2	.	TRBJ2-3	.	CASSQDDSTDTQYF	TGTGCCAGCAGCCAAGACGATAGCACAGATACGCAGTATTTT
TRBV7-6	TRBD1	TRBJ1-2	few	CASSANSGGDGYTF	TGTGCCAGCAGCGCAAACTCAGGGGGCGATGGCTACACCTTC
TRBV4-1	.	TRBJ1-1	.	CASSQSRNPNTEAFF	TGCGCCAGCAGCCAAAGCCGCAATCCGAACACTGAAGCTTTCTTT
TRBV4-2	.	TRBJ2-7	.	CASSQELGAREQYF	TGTGCCAGCAGCCAAGAACTAGGGGCCCGTGAGCAGTACTTC
TRBV30	TRBD2	TRBJ2-7	.	CAWSPGSGTYYEQYF	TGTGCCTGGTCCCCAGGTAGCGGGACCTACTACGAGCAGTACTTC
TRBV7-2	.	TRBJ1-1	many	CASSLITGNTEAFF	TGTGCCAGCAGCTTAATAACAGGGAACACTGAAGCTTTCTTT
TRBV20-1	.	TRBJ2-2	many	CSAPTTFRGELFF	TGCAGTGCCCCGACTACCTTCAGGGGGGAGCTGTTTTTT
TRBV28	TRBD1	TRBJ1-1	.	CASSSWDRGIMNTEAFF	TGTGCCAGCAGTTCTTGGGACAGGGGGATCATGAACACTGAAGCTTTCTTT
TRBV3-1	.	TRBJ1-5	few	CASSQGAQPQHF	TGTGCCAGCAGCCAGGGGGCTCAGCCCCAGCATTTT
TRBV5-1	.	TRBJ2-5	.	CASSLVVSGDTQYF	TGCGCCAGCAGCTTGGTTGTGTCTGGGGATACCCAGTACTTC
TRBV15	.	TRBJ2-3	few	CATSRDHYTQYF	TGTGCCACCAGCAGAGATCATTATACGCAGTATTTT
TRBV20-1	TRBD2	TRBJ2-1	.	CSARLLAGDYNEQFF	TGCAGTGCTAGACTACTAGCGGGGGATTACAATGAGCAGTTCTTC
TRBV20-1	TRBD2	TRBJ2-3	many	CSARVLADTQYF	TGCAGTGCTAGAGTACTAGCGGATACGCAGTATTTT
TRBV29-1	.	TRBJ2-4	many	CSVERHVPISIQYF	TGCAGCGTTGAGCGGCATGTCCCCATAAGCATTCAGTACTTC
TRBV12-3/TRBV12-4	.	TRBJ1-6	many	CASRDWGSPLHF	TGTGCCAGCAGGGATTGGGGATCACCCCTCCACTTT
TRBV3-1	.	TRBJ2-7	few	CASSQVPDDEQYF	TGTGCCAGCAGCCAAGTCCCGGACGACGAGCAGTACTTC
TRBV27	TRBD2	TRBJ2-4	few	CASSPISGGLQNIQYF	TGTGCCAGCAGTCCCATTAGCGGGGGGTTGCAAAACATTCAGTACTTC
TRBV21-1	.	TRBJ2-7	few	CASSDAYPGSHEQYF	TGTGCCAGCAGCGATGCATACCCCGGGTCCCACGAGCAGTACTTC
TRBV12-3/TRBV12-4	.	TRBJ2-1	many	CASSLDGGVHSNEQFF	TGTGCCAGCAGTTTGGATGGTGGGGTACACTCCAATGAGCAGTTCTTC
TRBV29-1	TRBD2	TRBJ2-2	.	CSVKWGGRATGELFF	TGCAGCGTCAAATGGGGCGGGAGGGCCACCGGGGAGCTGTTTTTT
TRBV7-9	TRBD2	TRBJ2-6	few	CAESQRDSSGANVLTF	TGTGCAGAAAGCCAGCGGGATAGCTCTGGGGCCAACGTCCTGACTTTC
TRBV18	.	TRBJ1-1	.	CASSLPHWGNTEAFF	TGTGCCAGCTCACTACCTCATTGGGGAAACACTGAAGCTTTCTTT
TRBV29-1	.	TRBJ2-1	many	CSVEGSTGWSSYNEQFF	TGCAGCGTTGAAGGGTCCACGGGATGGAGCTCCTACAATGAGCAGTTCTTC
TRBV7-8	.	TRBJ2-3	.	CASSRIGTPARTDTQYF	TGTGCCAGCAGCCGAATCGGGACCCCTGCGAGGACAGATACGCAGTATTTT
TRBV19	.	TRBJ2-7	few	CASSVGLSYEQYF	TGTGCCAGTAGTGTGGGACTTTCCTACGAGCAGTACTTC
TRBV3-1	TRBD2	TRBJ2-5	.	CASSHSLAGGETQYF	TGTGCCAGCAGCCACTCACTAGCGGGAGGAGAGACCCAGTACTTC
TRBV6-5	.	TRBJ2-2	few	CASSYSLFSGRANTGELFF	TGTGCCAGCAGTTACTCGTTGTTCAGCGGAAGGGCGAACACCGGGGAGCTGTTTTTT